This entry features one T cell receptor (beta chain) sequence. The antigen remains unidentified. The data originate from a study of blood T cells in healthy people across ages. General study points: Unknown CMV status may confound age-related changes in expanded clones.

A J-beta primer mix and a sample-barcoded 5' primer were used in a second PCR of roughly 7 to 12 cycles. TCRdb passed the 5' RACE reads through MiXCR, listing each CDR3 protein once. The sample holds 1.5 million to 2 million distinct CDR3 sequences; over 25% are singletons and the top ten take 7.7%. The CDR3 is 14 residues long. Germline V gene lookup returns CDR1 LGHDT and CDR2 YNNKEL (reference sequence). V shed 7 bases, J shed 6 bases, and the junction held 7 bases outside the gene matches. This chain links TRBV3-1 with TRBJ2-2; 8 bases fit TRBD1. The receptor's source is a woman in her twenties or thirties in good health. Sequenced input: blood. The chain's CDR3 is CASTALGQAGELFF. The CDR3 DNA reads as TGTGCCAGCACCGCCCTGGGACAGGCCGGGGAGCTGTTTTTT.